This section outlines one T cell receptor (beta chain) sequence together with its context. What this receptor recognizes is not known. The input lacks base qualities; no much larger clone sits a single base away. The sample comes from a study of blood T cell repertoires in COVID-19 (dated by TCRdb to 2019 to 2021). Turning to the overall study: The collaborator samples originated in the United States, Italy and Spain and spanned the acute and convalescent phases of COVID-19. The material from the prospective study consisted of cDNA or gDNA derived from T cells, B-cell-depleted T cells, or PBMCs. Deeply sampled blood TCRbeta repertoires from subjects exposed to, actively infected with, or recovered from COVID-19 were included in the dataset. The repertoires were made available in a free public database intended to serve as a resource for research on the immune response to SARS-CoV-2. Samples came from the ongoing ImmuneRACE study (first 160 participants) plus 1,254 subjects from 6 global collaborators. Nearly every sample came with metadata listing a de-identified subject ID, COVID-19 status, age in years and sex. Where HLA class I and class II types were available, the types were taken from metadata supplied by the sample provider, not from assay-based typing. Broad study findings and their caveats: The quantity of clinical and demographic metadata differed by source and by participant and was supplied without curation.

Collaborating institutions collected whole blood in K2EDTA tubes following their own protocols. For TCRbeta analysis, collaborator samples were shipped as frozen whole blood, as isolated PBMCs, or as DNA extracted from either sample type. TCRbeta CDR3 regions were amplified from genomic DNA using the immunoSEQ Assay, a bias-controlled multiplex PCR. Under the source paper's analysis protocol: The number of nucleated cells in each sample was estimated from the amplification of reference gene primers within the assay. Sequence reads were collapsed and filtered to measure the absolute abundance of every unique TCRbeta CDR3 rearrangement. For each sample, productive Simpson clonality was calculated as the square root of Simpson's diversity index over productive rearrangements. As stored in TCRdb, this immuneACCESS dataset retains in-frame rearrangements with V and J assigned. A fraction of the clones does not appear; measured against another copy, unresolved V genes explain less than half of the discrepancy, and the remainder lacks a known reason. D and trimming were read from the DNA, whereas the V and J calls and clone size are those reported in that table. The sample records over 85,000 clones, roughly 87% of which are singletons. Around 15% of the sample is in the top ten clones.

Trimmed from V: 6 bases; trimmed from J: 0 bases; junction bases lacking a gene match: 9. The germline V gene sets CDR1 to MDHEN and CDR2 to SYDVKM. The CDR3 runs 17 residues from the cysteine to the phenylalanine. Only the CDR3 DNA stays, 51 bases, in frame from base 1. The sample was peripheral blood. The TCR originated in a male donor with acute or convalescent COVID-19. The chain was built from TRBV28 and TRBJ1-3, and TRBD1 matches 9 of the central bases. The bases read TGTGCCAGCAGCTCCGGGACAGGGACGGGCTCTGGAAACACCATATATTTT. It is translated as CASSSGTGTGSGNTIYF.